This T cell receptor beta chain was found in a study of T cell changes during pregnancy in multiple sclerosis. Here immunoSEQ multiplex PCR was the method, and the copy in TCRdb shows in-frame clones only, minus some. The sample has just under 100,000 clones; approximately 94% are singletons. This specimen was peripheral blood, taken after pregnancy. This TCR came from a female donor with multiple sclerosis, enrolled in a pregnancy study.

Written as DNA, the CDR3 is TGTGCCAGCCAACAGGTAGATACGCAGTATTTT. Amino acids: CASQQVDTQYF. The chain carries TRBV2 and TRBJ2-3, with D perhaps matching TRBD1 (5 bases). The V end lost 8 bases, the J end lost 5 bases, and 8 bases lay between the germline ends. The CDR3 runs to 11 residues. Germline lookup yields CDR1 SNHLY and CDR2 FYNNEI.